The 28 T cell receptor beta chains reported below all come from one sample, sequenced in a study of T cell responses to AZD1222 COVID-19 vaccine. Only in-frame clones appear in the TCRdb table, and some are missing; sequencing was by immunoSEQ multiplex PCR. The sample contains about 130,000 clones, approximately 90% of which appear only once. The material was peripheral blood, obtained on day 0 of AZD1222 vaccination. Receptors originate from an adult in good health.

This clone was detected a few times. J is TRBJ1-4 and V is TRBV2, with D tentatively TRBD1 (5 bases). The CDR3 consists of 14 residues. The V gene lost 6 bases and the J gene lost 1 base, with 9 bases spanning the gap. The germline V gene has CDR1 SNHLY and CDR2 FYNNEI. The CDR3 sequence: CASRARVTNEKLFF. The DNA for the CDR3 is TGTGCCAGCAGGGCCAGGGTAACTAATGAAAAACTGTTTTTT.

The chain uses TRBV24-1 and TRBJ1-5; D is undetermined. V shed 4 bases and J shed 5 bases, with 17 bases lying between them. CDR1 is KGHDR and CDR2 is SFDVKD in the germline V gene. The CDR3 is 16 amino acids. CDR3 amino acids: CATSDRGPSLDQPQHF. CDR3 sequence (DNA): TGTGCCACCAGTGACCGAGGACCTTCCTTGGATCAGCCCCAGCATTTT.

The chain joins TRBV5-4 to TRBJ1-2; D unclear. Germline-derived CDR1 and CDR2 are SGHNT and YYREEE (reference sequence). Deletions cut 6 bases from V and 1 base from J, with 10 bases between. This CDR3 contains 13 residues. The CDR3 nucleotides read TGTGCCAGCACCCCCCGTGGTAACTATGGCTACACCTTC. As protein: CASTPRGNYGYTF.

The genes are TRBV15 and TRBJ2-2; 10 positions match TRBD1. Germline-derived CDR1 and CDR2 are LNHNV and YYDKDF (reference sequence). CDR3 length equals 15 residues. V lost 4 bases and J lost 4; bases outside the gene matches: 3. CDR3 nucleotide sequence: TGTGCCACCAGCAAGGGACAGGGGTTCACCGGGGAGCTGTTTTTT. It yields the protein CATSKGQGFTGELFF. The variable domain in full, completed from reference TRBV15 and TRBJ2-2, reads DAMVIQNPRYQVTQFGKPVTLSCSQTLNHNVMYWYQQKSSQAPKLLFHYYDKDFNNEADTPDNFQSRRPNTSFCFLDIRSPGLGDTAMYLCATSKGQGFTGELFFGEGSRLTVL.

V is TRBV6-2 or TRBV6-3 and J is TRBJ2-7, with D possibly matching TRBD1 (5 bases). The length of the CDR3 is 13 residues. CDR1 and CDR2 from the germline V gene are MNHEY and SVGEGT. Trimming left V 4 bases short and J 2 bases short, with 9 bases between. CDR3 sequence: CASSWGGAYEQYF. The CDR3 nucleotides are TGTGCCAGCAGTTGGGGCGGTGCCTACGAGCAGTACTTC.

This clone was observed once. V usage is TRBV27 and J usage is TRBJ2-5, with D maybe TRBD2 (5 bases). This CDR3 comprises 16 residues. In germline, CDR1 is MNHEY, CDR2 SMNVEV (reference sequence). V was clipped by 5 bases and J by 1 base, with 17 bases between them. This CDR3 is CASSPTSGRAQETQYF. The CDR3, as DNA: TGTGCCAGCAGTCCGACCAGCGGACGTGCCCAAGAGACCCAGTACTTC.

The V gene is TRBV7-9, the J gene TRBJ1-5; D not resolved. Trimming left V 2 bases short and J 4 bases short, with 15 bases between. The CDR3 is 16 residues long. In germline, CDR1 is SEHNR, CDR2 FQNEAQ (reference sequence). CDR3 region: CASSLYPDYQNQPQHF. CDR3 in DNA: TGTGCCAGCAGCTTATACCCCGACTACCAAAATCAGCCCCAGCATTTT.

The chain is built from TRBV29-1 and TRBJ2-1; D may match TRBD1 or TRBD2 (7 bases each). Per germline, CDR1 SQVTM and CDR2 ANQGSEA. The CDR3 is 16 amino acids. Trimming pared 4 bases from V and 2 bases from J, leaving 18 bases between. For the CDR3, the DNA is TGCAGCGTTGGCCCCTTACAGGGGAGGGCCTACAATGAGCAGTTCTTC. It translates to CSVGPLQGRAYNEQFF.

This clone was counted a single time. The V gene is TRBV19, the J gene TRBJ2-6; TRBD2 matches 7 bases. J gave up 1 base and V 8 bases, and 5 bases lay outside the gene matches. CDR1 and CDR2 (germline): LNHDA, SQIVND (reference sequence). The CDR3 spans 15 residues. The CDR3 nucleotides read TGTGCCAGTTCTCCAGCGGGGTCTGGGGCCAACGTCCTGACTTTC. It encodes CASSPAGSGANVLTF. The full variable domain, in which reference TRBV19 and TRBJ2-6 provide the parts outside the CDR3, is DGGITQSPKYLFRKEGQNVTLSCEQNLNHDAMYWYRQDPGQGLRLIYYSQIVNDFQKGDIAEGYSVSREKKESFPLTVTSAQKNPTAFYLCASSPAGSGANVLTFGAGSRLTVL.

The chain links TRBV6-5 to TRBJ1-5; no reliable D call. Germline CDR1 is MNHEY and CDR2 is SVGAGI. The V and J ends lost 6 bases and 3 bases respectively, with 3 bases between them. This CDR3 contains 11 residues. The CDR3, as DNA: TGTGCCAGCAGCTTCAATCAGCCCCAGCATTTT. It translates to CASSFNQPQHF.

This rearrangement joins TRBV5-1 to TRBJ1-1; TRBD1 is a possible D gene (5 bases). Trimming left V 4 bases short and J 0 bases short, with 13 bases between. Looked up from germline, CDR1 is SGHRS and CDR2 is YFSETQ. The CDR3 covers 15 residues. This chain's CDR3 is CASSRQSGLNTEAFF. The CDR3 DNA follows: TGCGCCAGCAGCCGCCAGTCAGGGCTGAACACTGAAGCTTTCTTT.

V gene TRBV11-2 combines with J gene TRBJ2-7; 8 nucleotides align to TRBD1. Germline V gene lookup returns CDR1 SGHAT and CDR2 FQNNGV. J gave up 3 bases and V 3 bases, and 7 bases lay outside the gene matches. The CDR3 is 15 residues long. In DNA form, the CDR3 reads TGTGCCAGCAGCTTCCTCCGGGACAGGATCTACGAGCAGTACTTC. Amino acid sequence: CASSFLRDRIYEQYF.

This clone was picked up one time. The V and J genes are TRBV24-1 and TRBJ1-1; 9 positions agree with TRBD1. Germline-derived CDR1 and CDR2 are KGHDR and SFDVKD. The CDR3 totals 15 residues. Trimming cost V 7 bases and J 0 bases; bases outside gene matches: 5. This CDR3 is CATRGQGSMNTEAFF. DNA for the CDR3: TGTGCCACCAGGGGACAGGGATCCATGAACACTGAAGCTTTCTTT.

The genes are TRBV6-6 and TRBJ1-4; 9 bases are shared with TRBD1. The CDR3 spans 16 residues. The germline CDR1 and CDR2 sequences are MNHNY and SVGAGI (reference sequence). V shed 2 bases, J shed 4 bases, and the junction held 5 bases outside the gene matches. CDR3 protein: CASSYPTGGVNEKLFF. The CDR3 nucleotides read TGTGCCAGCAGTTACCCGACAGGGGGGGTTAATGAAAAACTGTTTTTT.

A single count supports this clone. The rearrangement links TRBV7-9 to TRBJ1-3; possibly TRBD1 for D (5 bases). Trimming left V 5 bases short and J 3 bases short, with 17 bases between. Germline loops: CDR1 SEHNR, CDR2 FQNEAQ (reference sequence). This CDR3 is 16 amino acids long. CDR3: CASSVHPRASGNTIYF. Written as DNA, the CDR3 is TGTGCCAGCAGCGTCCACCCCAGGGCTAGTGGAAACACCATATATTTT. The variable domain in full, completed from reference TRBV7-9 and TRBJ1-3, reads DTGVSQNPRHKITKRGQNVTFRCDPISEHNRLYWYRQTLGQGPEFLTYFQNEAQLEKSRLLSDRFSAERPKGSFSTLEIQRTEQGDSAMYLCASSVHPRASGNTIYFGEGSWLTVV.

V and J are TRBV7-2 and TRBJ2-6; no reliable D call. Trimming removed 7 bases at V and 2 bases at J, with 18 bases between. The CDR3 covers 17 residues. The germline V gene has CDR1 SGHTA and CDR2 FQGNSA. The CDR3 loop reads CASTRPPGSTGANVLTF. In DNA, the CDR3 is TGTGCCAGCACCCGACCCCCCGGGTCCACTGGGGCCAACGTCCTGACTTTC.

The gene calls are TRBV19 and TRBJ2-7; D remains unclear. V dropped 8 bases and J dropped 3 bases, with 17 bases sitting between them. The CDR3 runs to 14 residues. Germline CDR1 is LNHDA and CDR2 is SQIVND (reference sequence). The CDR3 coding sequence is TGTGCCAGTCAGAAGCTTCCTGGGGTCTACGAGCAGTACTTC. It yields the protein CASQKLPGVYEQYF.

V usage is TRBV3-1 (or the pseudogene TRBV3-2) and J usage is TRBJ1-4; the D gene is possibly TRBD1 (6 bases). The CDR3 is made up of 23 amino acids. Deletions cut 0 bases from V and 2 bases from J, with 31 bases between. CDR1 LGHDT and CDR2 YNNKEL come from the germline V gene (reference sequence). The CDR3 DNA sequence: TGTGCCAGCAGCCAAGATCGGAGGAGGGGGTCTCAGGTCCCACCTTCTACTAATGAAAAACTGTTTTTT. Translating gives CASSQDRRRGSQVPPSTNEKLFF.

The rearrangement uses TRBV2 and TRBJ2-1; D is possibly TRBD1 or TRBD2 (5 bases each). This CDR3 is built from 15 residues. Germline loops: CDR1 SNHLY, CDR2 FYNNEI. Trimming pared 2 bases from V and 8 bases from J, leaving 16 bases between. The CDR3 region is CASSEIGAINYEQFF. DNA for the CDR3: TGTGCCAGCAGTGAAATCGGGGCCATCAACTATGAGCAGTTCTTC. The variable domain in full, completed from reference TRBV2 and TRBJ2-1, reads EPEVTQTPSHQVTQMGQEVILRCVPISNHLYFYWYRQILGQKVEFLVSFYNNEISEKSEIFDDQFSVERPDGSNFTLKIRSTKLEDSAMYFCASSEIGAINYEQFFGPGTRLTVL.

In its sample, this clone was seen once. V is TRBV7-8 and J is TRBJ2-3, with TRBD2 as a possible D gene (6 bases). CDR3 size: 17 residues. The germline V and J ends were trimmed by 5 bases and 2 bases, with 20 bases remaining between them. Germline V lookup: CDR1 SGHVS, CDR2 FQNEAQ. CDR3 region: CASSRSGLPSVTDTQYF. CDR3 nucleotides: TGTGCCAGCAGCCGATCGGGACTTCCCTCCGTCACAGATACGCAGTATTTT.

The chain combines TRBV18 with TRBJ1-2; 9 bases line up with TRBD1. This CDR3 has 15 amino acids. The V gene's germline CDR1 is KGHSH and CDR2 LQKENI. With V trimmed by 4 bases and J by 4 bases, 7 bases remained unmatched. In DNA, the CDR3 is TGTGCCAGCTCACTGGGACAGGGAAGGGGCTATGGCTACACCTTC. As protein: CASSLGQGRGYGYTF.

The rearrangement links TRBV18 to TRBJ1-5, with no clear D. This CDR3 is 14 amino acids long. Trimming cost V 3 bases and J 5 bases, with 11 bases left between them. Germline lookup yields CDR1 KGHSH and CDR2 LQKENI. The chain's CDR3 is CASSPLGTDQPQHF. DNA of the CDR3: TGTGCCAGCTCACCGTTGGGAACCGATCAGCCCCAGCATTTT.

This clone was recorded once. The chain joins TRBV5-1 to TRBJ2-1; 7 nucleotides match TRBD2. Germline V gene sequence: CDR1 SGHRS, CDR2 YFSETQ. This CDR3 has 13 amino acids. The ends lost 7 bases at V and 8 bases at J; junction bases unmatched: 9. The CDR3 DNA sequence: TGCGCCAGCGGAAGACTAGCTCGGGATGAGCAGTTCTTC. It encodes CASGRLARDEQFF.

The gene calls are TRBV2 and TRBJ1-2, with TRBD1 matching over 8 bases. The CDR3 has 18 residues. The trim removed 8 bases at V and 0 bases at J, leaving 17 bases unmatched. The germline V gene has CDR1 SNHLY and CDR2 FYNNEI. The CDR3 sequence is CASFRDRPIDTPNYGYTF. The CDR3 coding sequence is TGTGCCAGCTTCCGGGACAGGCCTATAGATACCCCTAACTATGGCTACACCTTC.

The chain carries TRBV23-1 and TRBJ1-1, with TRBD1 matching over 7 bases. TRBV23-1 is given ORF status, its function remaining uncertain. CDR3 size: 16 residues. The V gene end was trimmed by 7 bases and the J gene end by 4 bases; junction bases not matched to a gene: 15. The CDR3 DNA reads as TGCGCCAGCACCCCTTGGTACAGGGGAGGAGGCACTGAAGCTTTCTTT. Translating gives CASTPWYRGGGTEAFF.

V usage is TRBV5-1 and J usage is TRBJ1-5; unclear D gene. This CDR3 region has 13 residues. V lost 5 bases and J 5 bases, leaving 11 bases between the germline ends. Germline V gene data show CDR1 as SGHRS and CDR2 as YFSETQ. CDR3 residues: CASSLLADQPQHF. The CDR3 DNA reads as TGCGCCAGCAGTCTGCTGGCTGATCAGCCCCAGCATTTT.

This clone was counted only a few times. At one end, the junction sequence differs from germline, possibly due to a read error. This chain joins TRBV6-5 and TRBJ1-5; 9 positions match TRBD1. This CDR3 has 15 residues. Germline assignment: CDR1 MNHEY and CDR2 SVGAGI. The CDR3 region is CASSYSGTGFRSWHF. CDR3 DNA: TGTGCCAGCAGCTACTCTGGGACAGGGTTTCGCTCCTGGCATTTT.

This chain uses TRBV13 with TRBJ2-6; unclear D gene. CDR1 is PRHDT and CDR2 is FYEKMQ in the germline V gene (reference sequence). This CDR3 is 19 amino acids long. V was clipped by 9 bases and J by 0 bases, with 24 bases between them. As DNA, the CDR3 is TGTGCCAGTCCATACCCTGCTTCGCCCTTGTACTCTGGGGCCAACGTCCTGACTTTC. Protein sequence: CASPYPASPLYSGANVLTF.